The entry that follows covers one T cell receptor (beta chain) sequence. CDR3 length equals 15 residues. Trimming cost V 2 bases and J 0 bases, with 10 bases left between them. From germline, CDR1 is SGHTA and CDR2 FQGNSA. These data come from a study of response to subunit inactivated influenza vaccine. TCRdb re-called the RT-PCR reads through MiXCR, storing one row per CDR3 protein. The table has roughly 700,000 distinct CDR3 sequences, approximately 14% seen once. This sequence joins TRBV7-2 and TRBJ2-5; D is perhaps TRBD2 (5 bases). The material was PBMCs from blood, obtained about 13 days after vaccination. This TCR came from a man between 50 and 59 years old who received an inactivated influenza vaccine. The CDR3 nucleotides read TGTGCCAGCAGCTTACGGGGTAGAGACCAAGAGACCCAGTACTTC. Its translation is CASSLRGRDQETQYF.